The entry below gives a single T cell receptor beta chain sequence along with its context. Its antigen has not been determined. Base quality data are lacking; no much larger clone is found one base away. In total, 500 to 700 healthy bone marrow donors made up the cohort. All cohort members were sampled while nominally healthy, although unrecorded immune exposures were likely present. The donor was CMV seronegative and belonged to the group of 352 seronegative cohort members. A peripheral blood sample was provided by each donor, and peripheral blood mononuclear cells were used for TCR beta sequencing. The Qiagen DNeasy Blood Extraction Kit was used to extract genomic DNA from the blood cell samples. The data originate from a study of cytomegalovirus exposure and HLA in healthy donors (dated by TCRdb to 2017 to 2019). About the full investigation: In an earlier analysis of around 540 of the donors, 250 to 350 Gb of sequence data and 95 million to 130 million unique TCR beta sequences from 180 million or so T cells were reported. An early release covering some 640 HLA-typed donors comprised about 300 gigabases of sequencing data and tens of millions of unique TCR sequences. Among the roughly 410 genotyped donors, around 81% belonged to the genetic ancestry cluster associated with self-reported Caucasian donors. The study was designed to test whether signatures of past pathogen exposure could be identified by cataloging public T cell receptors. The study used immunosequencing to profile the T cell repertoires of about 670 subjects and linked those repertoires to cytomegalovirus serostatus. In addition to the first cohort of 500 to 850 subjects, a separate validation cohort of 120 different subjects was used. To predict cytomegalovirus infection status, the study brought together high-throughput TCR immunosequencing, statistical association of individual TCRs with disease status, and machine learning. A later analysis re-analyzed previously published TCR beta repertoires from 500 to 700 donors and added high-resolution HLA genotyping to study TCR occurrence patterns. In the later analysis, no new phenotypic data were used to find candidate immune exposures; instead, reliance was placed on TCR beta sequences and their occurrence across donors. To decide whether each TCR beta V gene segment behaved as functional or pseudogenic, an earlier analysis of approximately 620 of the donors relied on high-throughput TCR beta sequencing. Donor age, sex, ethnicity and CMV serostatus were compiled alongside the repertoire data. A later genetic analysis used genome-wide SNP genotypes for about 65% of the roughly 700 donors, treating that subset as a discovery cohort. Every repertoire in the discovery cohort had been generated on one and the same sequencing platform. HLA typing covered class I and class II loci at four-digit resolution. Typing coverage differed by locus: A, B, C, DRB1 and DQB1 were typed in roughly 620-630 donors, DQA1 in about 500, DPA1 in 600 to 610, and DPB1 in 472. Because of strong linkage in the cohort, four to six DR-DQ haplotypes were treated as single units for association and clustering. On average, 235,054 unique TCR beta nucleotide sequences were sequenced per donor among a few hundred genotyped donors of the cohort, with around 19% of those sequences being non-productive.

Taken from cysteine to phenylalanine, the CDR3 has 13 residues. Just the 39-base CDR3 DNA is kept, in frame starting at base 1. Deletion took 6 bases off V and 3 bases off J, with a span of 8 bases between the germline ends. From the germline V gene (reference sequence), CDR1 is WNHNN and CDR2 is SYGVQD. Findings and caveats that apply to the study as a whole: Strong co-occurrence of HLA alleles, especially DR and DQ, made assigning TCR associations to individual alleles difficult. Compared with equally common non-associated chains, HLA-associated TCR beta chains in a later analysis were more clonally expanded and had lower generation probabilities. An association between a missense DCLRE1C variant and V-gene and J-gene trimming of TCR beta chains was found in a later genetic analysis and replicated in an independent cohort. A further reported finding was that TCR beta sequences accurately predicted the HLA-A and HLA-B alleles for most subjects in the first cohort. A few of the identified cytomegalovirus-associated TCR beta chains were confirmed in vitro to be specific for cytomegalovirus antigens. The presence/absence analyses assumed that sequencing depth was roughly uniform across donors, and that assumption may not be true. The only immune exposure information available for the cohort was CMV serostatus. The earlier analysis of nearly 600 of the donors excluded around 17 rarely observed V segments, including chromosome 9 orphons, because counts were too low. Several of the top co-occurrence clusters appeared to be linked to parvovirus B19, influenza, CMV and Epstein-Barr virus, according to a later analysis. HLA typing was unavailable for some donors at each locus, so association tests used only the typed subset. This cohort had only TCR beta chains sequenced, and the lack of alpha or paired-chain data limited which features could be detected. According to the authors, the approach could potentially be generalized to other disease states and immunological phenotypes. In an earlier analysis of approximately 590 of the donors, most TCR beta V segments appeared in productive rearrangements about 90% or about 30% of the time, broadly matching IMGT annotations. A group of highly shared sequence variants was considered likely to be a technical artifact of the sequencing pipeline. According to a later analysis, most CMV-associated TCR beta chains appeared to be HLA-restricted, and the HLA associations seemed to be driven largely by CMV exposure. Linkage disequilibrium might explain the correlated functional status among segregating V segments, but an unknown experimental factor could not be excluded. Because the 87-base-pair reads could not distinguish some IMGT-functional V segments, including TRBV6-2 and TRBV6-3, those segments were excluded. The classifier was reported to diagnose cytomegalovirus status with high specificity and sensitivity in both the original cohort and the validation cohort. In the study, about 150 TCR beta chains were listed as associated with cytomegalovirus. While some public TCRs were present in many individuals, most TCR sequences turned up only very rarely across donors. According to a later genetic analysis, donors in an Asian-associated ancestry cluster had fewer N-insertions in productive TCRs than the approximately 610-donor mean. At a false discovery rate of 0.05, a later analysis linked about 17,000 TCR beta sequences to specific HLA alleles. According to a later analysis, TCR association rates differed among HLA loci, with DRB1 alleles showing the most associated TCRs and HLA-C alleles showing the fewest.

The protocol used for the library was the immunoSEQ multiplex PCR assay. A mixture of 60 forward primers for TCR Vbeta segments and 13 reverse primers for TCR Jbeta segments was used in the multiplex PCR. The CDR3 region of rearranged TCR beta genes was amplified from genomic DNA with a multiplex PCR assay. The amplified TCR beta libraries were sequenced on the Illumina HiSeq System as 87-base-pair reads. In the original analysis: In a later analysis, 70 million to 95 million unique TCR beta chains were counted across the roughly 610 repertoires, and roughly 9.9 million of these chains were shared by at least two donors. A nearest-neighbor algorithm error-corrected the raw reads and collapsed the reads into unique sequences, merging closely related sequences to remove PCR and sequencing errors. To assign V, D and J gene segments, CDR3 sequences were aligned to IMGT reference sequences. Each retained sequence needed at least a six-nucleotide match to both a V gene segment and a J gene segment. Rearrangements were called productive when the CDR3 lacked stop codons and stayed in frame with V and J; all others were non-productive. Following IMGT convention, CDR3 was defined as the stretch from the second conserved V-encoded cysteine to the conserved J-encoded phenylalanine. Sequences without an unambiguous match to a single V gene segment were excluded from the earlier analysis of approximately 560 of the donors. In an earlier analysis of 587 of the donors, V segments were called functional above 56.7% productive rearrangements and were called segregating when the between-donor standard deviation exceeded 5%. A statistical classification framework was built to diagnose cytomegalovirus status from the catalog of TCR beta chain sequences. In a later analysis, V and J genes were assigned by comparing TCR nucleotide sequences against IMGT/GENE-DB human TR gene sequences. Using the TCRdist pipeline, a later analysis assigned CDR3 sequences along with most-parsimonious VDJ recombination scenarios. In a later analysis, each TCR beta chain was defined by its CDR3 amino acid sequence together with its V-gene family, and reads without a unique V-gene family were excluded. In a later analysis, 550 to 650 highly shared, low-generation-probability nucleotide sequences were removed to address suspected cross-contamination and a sequencing artifact. In a later analysis, a clonal expansion index for each public chain was calculated from normalized within-repertoire ranks of inferred template counts. A later analysis computed generation probabilities with a VDJ recombination model fitted to out-of-frame rearrangements, and checked the results against IGoR. In a later analysis, TCR-TCR, TCR-HLA and TCR-CMV co-occurrence was scored with hypergeometric tests, and a repertoire-size bias correction was applied to TCR pairs. False discovery rates were estimated in a later analysis by permuting HLA or CMV assignments 20 times. A later analysis grouped co-occurring TCRs with DBSCAN, adding TCRdist sequence similarity when clustering within HLA-allele-positive subsets. Co-occurrence clustering excluded repertoires with fewer than 30,000 or more than 120,000 public chains, plus five with anomalous nucleotide sharing. TCRdb took this table from immuneACCESS and kept in-frame rearrangements with V and J called. Such tables lack part of the clones; where checked against another copy, unresolved V genes explain under half of the gap, and the rest is unexplained. That table gives V, J and clone size, and the DNA gave D and trimming. The sample contains 150,000 to 200,000 clones, over 75% of them found a single time. The top ten hold 1.5% to 2% of the sample.

The chain is assembled from TRBV10-1 and TRBJ2-2, with no confident D gene call. This TCR was recovered from a woman younger than 30 in good health and CMV-seronegative. Sequencing was carried out using PBMCs. The CDR3 sequence is CASSPYDTGELFF. The nucleotides are TGCGCCAGCAGCCCCTATGACACCGGGGAGCTGTTTTTT.